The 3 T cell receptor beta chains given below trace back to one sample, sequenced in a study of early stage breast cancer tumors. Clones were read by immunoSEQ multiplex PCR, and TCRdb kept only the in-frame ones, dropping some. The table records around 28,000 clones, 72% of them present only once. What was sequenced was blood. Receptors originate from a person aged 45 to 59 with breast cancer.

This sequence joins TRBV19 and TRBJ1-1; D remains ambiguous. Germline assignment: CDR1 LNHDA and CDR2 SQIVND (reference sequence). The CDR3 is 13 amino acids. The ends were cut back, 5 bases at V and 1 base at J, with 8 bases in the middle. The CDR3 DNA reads TGTGCCAGTAGTCAGTCAGGGAACACTGAAGCTTTCTTT. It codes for CASSQSGNTEAFF.

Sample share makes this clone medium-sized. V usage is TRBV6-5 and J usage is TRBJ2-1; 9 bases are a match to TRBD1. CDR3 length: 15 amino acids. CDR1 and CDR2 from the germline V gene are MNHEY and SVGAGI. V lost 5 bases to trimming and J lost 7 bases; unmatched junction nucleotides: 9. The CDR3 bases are TGTGCCAGCAGTCGCAAACCGGGACAGGGAAATGAGCAGTTCTTC. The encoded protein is CASSRKPGQGNEQFF.

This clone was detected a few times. Written as DNA, the CDR3 is TGTGCCAGCAGGAACCTCAGGGCAGGGGGCCATCCTGGGGCCAACGTCCTGACTTTC. It encodes CASRNLRAGGHPGANVLTF. The chain has TRBV7-9 and TRBJ2-6, with 8 nucleotides matching TRBD1. Trimming cost V 6 bases and J 2 bases; bases outside gene matches: 15. The CDR3 has 19 residues. CDR1 is SEHNR, CDR2 FQNEAQ, per germline (reference sequence).